These 15 T cell receptor beta chains were all obtained from the same sample, sequenced in a study of T cells in Graves' hyperthyroidism and ophthalmopathy. RNA transcripts gave rise to amplified TCR beta CDR3 regions. First-round RT-PCR with HTBI primers amplified the TCR CDR3 region. TCRdb re-analysed the multiplex PCR reads in MiXCR, keeping a single row per CDR3 protein. The data show over 300,000 distinct CDR3 sequences, more than 11% seen once. Sequencing used blood. The receptors shown here come from a woman aged 55-70 years with Graves' hyperthyroidism.

This clonotype appeared a few times. The chain has TRBV27 and TRBJ2-5; D is uncertain. Germline V gene sequence: CDR1 MNHEY, CDR2 SMNVEV (reference sequence). The V and J ends lost 2 bases and 5 bases respectively, with 9 bases between them. This CDR3 comprises 13 residues. For the CDR3, the DNA is TGTGCCAGCAGTTTAATTAGAGATGAGACCCAGTACTTC. Translated, it gives CASSLIRDETQYF.

This clonotype has a count of ten or more. The chain joins TRBV2 to TRBJ1-2; 9 positions agree with TRBD1. Germline trimming cut 6 bases from V and 8 bases from J; bases unmatched to any gene: 10. The CDR3 is made up of 14 amino acids. Germline V gene data show CDR1 as SNHLY and CDR2 as FYNNEI. The CDR3 region is CASSFGTGMLGYTF. The CDR3 bases are TGTGCCAGCAGCTTCGGGACAGGGATGTTGGGCTACACCTTC.

This clonotype has just a few counts. This rearrangement joins TRBV5-6 to TRBJ1-5; the match to TRBD1 covers 8 bases. Germline assignment: CDR1 SGHDT and CDR2 YYEEEE. The V segment lost 4 bases and the J segment 0 bases; nucleotides outside the gene matches: 6. This CDR3 has 16 amino acids. This chain's CDR3 is CASSPRTGSSNQPQHF. The CDR3 nucleotides read TGTGCCAGCAGCCCTCGGACAGGGAGTAGCAATCAGCCCCAGCATTTT.

This clonotype has just a few counts. The V and J genes are TRBV20-1 and TRBJ2-5, with 7 bases lining up with TRBD2. Trimming at V came to 8 bases and at J to 11 bases, leaving 20 bases not matched to a gene. Germline V gives CDR1 DFQATT, CDR2 SNEGSKA (reference sequence). The CDR3 loop spans 14 amino acids. CDR3 DNA: TGCAGTATTAAGCGGGACCCCTCTGGAGGTGTACAGTACTTC. It is translated as CSIKRDPSGGVQYF.

Regarding this clonotype: This may come from a read error, since a much larger clone is one base off. The rearrangement joins TRBV4-1 to TRBJ1-4; D is undetermined. Trimming took off 1 base at V and 7 bases at J, with 13 bases between the two ends. This CDR3 has 15 residues. Germline CDR1 MGHRA, CDR2 YSYEKL. The CDR3 loop is CASSQGGVGIEKLFF. CDR3 nucleotides: TGCGCCAGCAGCCAAGGCGGGGTTGGGATTGAAAAACTGTTTTTT.

At least ten counts were recorded for this clonotype. V usage is TRBV4-1 and J usage is TRBJ2-7; D remains unclear. Trimming left V 4 bases short and J 1 base short, with 8 bases between. The germline V gene encodes CDR1 MGHRA and CDR2 YSYEKL. The CDR3 consists of 13 residues. CDR3 sequence: CASSPGYSYEQYF. CDR3 DNA sequence: TGCGCCAGCAGCCCCGGCTATTCCTACGAGCAGTACTTC.

This chain links TRBV5-1 with TRBJ2-5, with D perhaps given as TRBD1 or TRBD2 (5 bases each). Trimming removed 2 bases at V and 2 bases at J, with 10 bases between. Germline loops: CDR1 SGHRS, CDR2 YFSETQ. This CDR3 has 14 amino acids. CDR3 region: CASSLPEGQETQYF. The DNA of the CDR3 is TGCGCCAGCAGCTTACCCGAGGGGCAAGAGACCCAGTACTTC.

This clonotype was recorded many times. The CDR3 coding sequence is TGTGCCAGCAAGGGGGGAGCGGGAGGCGGCCCATGGGTCACAGATACGCAGTATTTT. It codes for CASKGGAGGGPWVTDTQYF. The V call is TRBV2, the J call TRBJ2-3; 9 bases map to TRBD2. J lost 2 bases, V lost 7 bases, and 19 bases had no gene match. Per the germline V gene, CDR1 is SNHLY and CDR2 is FYNNEI. The CDR3 length is 19 residues. The variable domain in full, completed from reference TRBV2 and TRBJ2-3, reads EPEVTQTPSHQVTQMGQEVILRCVPISNHLYFYWYRQILGQKVEFLVSFYNNEISEKSEIFDDQFSVERPDGSNFTLKIRSTKLEDSAMYFCASKGGAGGGPWVTDTQYFGPGTRLTVL.

The V call is TRBV11-3, the J call TRBJ2-5, with D perhaps matching TRBD1 or TRBD2 (6 bases each). Trimming took off 5 bases at V and 5 bases at J, with 18 bases between the two ends. Germline lookup yields CDR1 SGHNT and CDR2 YENEEA. The CDR3 is 15 amino acids. The CDR3 is CASSVTGAPGETQYF. CDR3 nucleotides: TGTGCCAGCAGCGTGACGGGGGCCCCGGGGGAGACCCAGTACTTC.

This clonotype was seen only a few times. The chain couples TRBV6-6 to TRBJ2-6, with D perhaps assigned TRBD1 or TRBD2 (5 bases each). This CDR3 has 16 amino acids. V lost 2 bases and J lost 0, with 8 bases in between. Per the germline V gene, CDR1 is MNHNY and CDR2 is SVGAGI (reference sequence). The CDR3 region is CASSYRGRSGANVLTF. The CDR3 DNA reads TGTGCCAGCAGTTACAGGGGACGCTCTGGGGCCAACGTCCTGACTTTC.

The V call is TRBV27, the J call TRBJ1-3; D unclear. Germline loops: CDR1 MNHEY, CDR2 SMNVEV (reference sequence). This CDR3 comprises 14 residues. V lost 5 bases to trimming and J lost 0 bases, with 8 bases between them. The CDR3 bases are TGTGCCAGCAGTGCAGGTTTCTCTGGAAACACCATATATTTT. Translation gives CASSAGFSGNTIYF.

This clonotype was recorded many times. The genes are TRBV5-8 and TRBJ2-1; 9 positions match TRBD2. Germline assignment: CDR1 SGHTS and CDR2 YDEGEE. V lost 2 bases and J lost 6; bases outside the gene matches: 18. The CDR3 runs 19 residues. Here the CDR3 DNA reads TGTGCCAGCAGCTTTCTCGTCCGGTTAGCGGGAGACGCCGGCAATGAGCAGTTCTTC. Translated, it gives CASSFLVRLAGDAGNEQFF.

This clonotype was detected a few times. CDR3 amino acids: CASSFVMYNEKLFF. Written as DNA, the CDR3 is TGTGCCAGCAGCTTTGTAATGTATAATGAAAAACTGTTTTTT. The genes are TRBV5-5 and TRBJ1-4; D remains ambiguous. Germline assignment: CDR1 SGHKS and CDR2 YYEKEE (reference sequence). CDR3 size: 14 residues. With 2 bases removed from V and 4 bases from J, the gap between germline ends came to 9 bases.

The chain is built from TRBV6-1 and TRBJ2-3; D is unresolved. The CDR3 runs to 16 residues. Trimming shortened V by 6 bases and J by 0 bases, and 16 bases separated the two germline ends. Germline V gene lookup returns CDR1 MNHNS and CDR2 SASEGT. CDR3 coding DNA: TGTGCCAGCAGACTAAGATTTGATGGTAGCACAGATACGCAGTATTTT. Protein: CASRLRFDGSTDTQYF.

The gene calls are TRBV30 and TRBJ2-2; TRBD1 aligns across 7 bases. V dropped 3 bases and J dropped 4; count of bases not matched to a gene: 5. The germline V gene has CDR1 GTSNPN and CDR2 SVGIG (reference sequence). The CDR3 extends over 14 amino acids. Here the CDR3 reads CAWRVDRFTGELFF. For the CDR3, the DNA is TGTGCCTGGAGGGTGGACAGGTTCACCGGGGAGCTGTTTTTT.